The 22 T cell receptor beta chains reported below all come from one sample, sequenced in a study of cytomegalovirus exposure and HLA in healthy donors. Primers included in the PCR were 60 Vbeta and 13 Jbeta primers. Repertoires were generated with immunoSEQ multiplex PCR, while TCRdb's copy carries only in-frame clones and drops some. The sample has roughly 200,000 clones; 75% are singletons. Source material: PBMCs. These receptors all come from a male donor in good health and CMV-seronegative.

The chain uses TRBV6-5 and TRBJ2-7, with D maybe TRBD1 (6 bases). Per germline, CDR1 MNHEY and CDR2 SVGAGI. V gave up 8 bases and J gave up 6 bases, with 17 bases separating them. The CDR3 covers 13 residues. The CDR3 protein is CASQGQVSSEQYF. DNA for the CDR3: TGTGCCAGCCAGGGGCAGGTATCATCCGAGCAGTACTTC.

The chain is built from TRBV10-1 and TRBJ2-1; TRBD2 matches 7 bases. This CDR3 contains 18 residues. From germline, CDR1 is WNHNN and CDR2 SYGVQD (reference sequence). Losses at the gene ends were 3 bases for V and 5 bases for J; bases not matched to a gene: 16. The CDR3 region is CASSEGGGGGITHNEQFF. In nucleotides, the CDR3 is TGCGCCAGCAGTGAAGGCGGTGGCGGGGGAATAACCCACAATGAGCAGTTCTTC.

The chain couples TRBV2 to TRBJ1-5; the match to TRBD1 covers 10 bases. V was clipped by 0 bases and J by 7 bases; unmatched bases: 9. This CDR3 spans 17 amino acids. Germline V gene lookup returns CDR1 SNHLY and CDR2 FYNNEI. DNA for the CDR3: TGTGCCAGCAGTGAAGCCCCCGGGACAGGGGTCGGCCAGCCCCAGCATTTT. Its protein is CASSEAPGTGVGQPQHF.

This sequence joins TRBV7-2 and TRBJ1-6; 10 bases fit TRBD1. V dropped 5 bases and J dropped 9; count of bases not matched to a gene: 10. Looked up from germline, CDR1 is SGHTA and CDR2 is FQGNSA. The CDR3 is 16 amino acids. The CDR3 is CASSPMTGGIGSPLHF. CDR3 nucleotide sequence: TGTGCCAGCAGCCCAATGACAGGGGGCATAGGTTCACCCCTCCACTTT.

The CDR3 nucleotides read TGTGCCAGCTCTGGGGGGGCCAAAAACATTCAGTACTTC. Translation: CASSGGAKNIQYF. The rearrangement joins TRBV7-3 to TRBJ2-4; weak D call: TRBD2 (6 bases). Germline assignment: CDR1 SGHTA and CDR2 FQGTGA. The CDR3 has 13 residues. V gave up 8 bases and J gave up 1 base, with 9 bases separating them.

A few counts support this clone. The chain carries TRBV6-6 and TRBJ1-2; 8 bases align to TRBD1. Germline assignment: CDR1 MNHNY and CDR2 SVGAGI (reference sequence). Trimming cost V 8 bases and J 1 base; bases outside gene matches: 6. The CDR3 totals 14 residues. CDR3 residues: CASYRTGYNYGYTF. The CDR3 DNA reads as TGTGCCAGCTACCGGACAGGGTATAACTATGGCTACACCTTC.

J is TRBJ2-1 and V is TRBV7-3; tentative D call: TRBD2 (5 bases). V was pared by 6 bases and J by 0 bases, with 15 bases between. Germline V CDR1 and CDR2: SGHTA, FQGTGA. The length of the CDR3 is 16 residues. The CDR3 DNA follows: TGTGCCAGCAGGGCTAGGGTCCGGGGCTCCTACAATGAGCAGTTCTTC. This translates into CASRARVRGSYNEQFF.

This chain uses TRBV6-1 with TRBJ1-5, with D perhaps TRBD1 (5 bases). The CDR3 has 14 residues. V was trimmed by 8 bases and J by 0 bases, leaving 11 bases between them. The V gene's germline CDR1 is MNHNS and CDR2 SASEGT. This chain's CDR3 is CASLRGDSNQPQHF. CDR3 DNA sequence: TGTGCCAGCCTCCGGGGGGATAGCAATCAGCCCCAGCATTTT.

The chain combines TRBV2 with TRBJ2-1, with 10 nucleotides matching TRBD2. J was trimmed by 3 bases and V by 3 bases; bases with no gene match: 5. Germline CDR1 reads SNHLY; CDR2 reads FYNNEI. The CDR3 extends over 16 amino acids. The CDR3 loop is CASSDQLAGYYNEQFF. CDR3 in DNA: TGTGCCAGCAGTGACCAACTAGCGGGATACTACAATGAGCAGTTCTTC.

The chain uses TRBV28 and TRBJ2-7; no definite D call. The CDR3 extends over 12 amino acids. Germline CDR1 and CDR2: MDHEN and SYDVKM. The V gene lost 5 bases and the J gene lost 3 bases, with 8 bases spanning the gap. The chain's CDR3 is CASSPTYYEQYF. The CDR3 DNA follows: TGTGCCAGCAGTCCCACATACTACGAGCAGTACTTC.

The chain couples TRBV28 to TRBJ1-2; 8 nucleotides line up with TRBD1. The V segment lost 5 bases and the J segment 8 bases; nucleotides outside the gene matches: 7. The CDR3 contains 13 residues. Per germline, CDR1 MDHEN and CDR2 SYDVKM. CDR3 bases: TGTGCCAGCAGTGTCCAGGGGGCAAAAGGCTACACCTTC. Its translation is CASSVQGAKGYTF.

This sequence joins TRBV30 and TRBJ2-7; D is possibly TRBD1 (6 bases). V was pared by 0 bases and J by 9 bases, with 9 bases between. The CDR3 sequence is 11 residues long. Per the germline V gene, CDR1 is GTSNPN and CDR2 is SVGIG (reference sequence). Here the CDR3 DNA reads TGTGCCTGGAGTGTCAGAGGGGGGCAGTACTTC. This codes for CAWSVRGGQYF.

V usage is TRBV5-8 and J usage is TRBJ2-7, with 8 bases aligning to TRBD1. From germline, CDR1 is SGHTS and CDR2 YDEGEE. The CDR3 spans 14 residues. V was clipped by 4 bases and J by 4 bases; unmatched bases: 7. For the CDR3, the DNA is TGTGCCAGCAGCAGAACAGGGGGTCTATACGAGCAGTACTTC. Its translation is CASSRTGGLYEQYF.

This clone has just one count. This chain joins TRBV6-1 and TRBJ1-2; weak D call: TRBD1 (6 bases). Germline V lookup: CDR1 MNHNS, CDR2 SASEGT. This CDR3 is 14 amino acids long. Deletions cut 6 bases from V and 0 bases from J, with 11 bases between. The CDR3 protein is CASSAGTTNYGYTF. For the CDR3, the DNA is TGTGCCAGCAGCGCCGGGACAACTAACTATGGCTACACCTTC.

This rearrangement joins TRBV28 to TRBJ1-2; TRBD1 matches at 7 bases. The CDR3 runs 15 residues. The germline V gene encodes CDR1 MDHEN and CDR2 SYDVKM. With 3 bases clipped from V and 5 bases from J, the junction kept 9 bases outside the gene matches. The CDR3 nucleotides are TGTGCCAGCAGTTTTTACGCCGTGACAGGGTATGGCTACACCTTC. This codes for CASSFYAVTGYGYTF.

CDR3 coding DNA: TGTGCCAGCAGTGCGGACAGGGGGCCAGATACGCAGTATTTT. Its protein is CASSADRGPDTQYF. This chain joins TRBV2 and TRBJ2-3, with 11 bases that match TRBD1. After removal of 4 bases from V and 4 bases from J, the junction contained 1 base not matched to a gene. The V gene's germline CDR1 is SNHLY and CDR2 FYNNEI. CDR3 length: 14 amino acids.

V gene TRBV11-1 combines with J gene TRBJ2-1, with 12 bases lining up with TRBD2. Germline CDR1 and CDR2: SGHAT and FQDESV (reference sequence). V trimming: 5 bases; J trimming: 0 bases; junction bases outside the gene matches: 5. This CDR3 contains 17 residues. The CDR3 DNA reads TGTGCCAGCAGCCCCAGACTAGCGGGAGACTCCTACAATGAGCAGTTCTTC. Protein: CASSPRLAGDSYNEQFF.

This clone was counted a single time. V and J are TRBV6-1 and TRBJ2-5, with a tentative D call TRBD1 (6 bases). Trimming cost V 7 bases and J 3 bases, with 12 bases left between them. The CDR3 is 13 residues long. Germline V lookup: CDR1 MNHNS, CDR2 SASEGT. For the CDR3, the DNA is TGTGCCAGCACCAGGGGTGGGGAAGAGACCCAGTACTTC. This gives the protein CASTRGGEETQYF.

V is TRBV19 and J is TRBJ2-6; 8 bases line up with TRBD2. The CDR3 is 14 amino acids. The V gene's germline CDR1 is LNHDA and CDR2 SQIVND (reference sequence). The DNA of the CDR3 is TGTGCTGTAAGCGGGGGCGTGGGGGCCAACGTCCTGACTTTC. Residues: CAVSGGVGANVLTF.

This clone has a handful of counts. This chain connects TRBV27 to TRBJ2-1; 12 nucleotides line up with TRBD2. Germline CDR1 and CDR2: MNHEY and SMNVEV (reference sequence). CDR3 length: 18 residues. The ends lost 5 bases at V and 0 bases at J; junction bases unmatched: 8. CDR3 in amino acids: CASSPRLAGAASYNEQFF. In DNA form, the CDR3 reads TGTGCCAGCAGTCCCCGACTAGCGGGGGCCGCCTCCTACAATGAGCAGTTCTTC.

V and J are TRBV4-3 and TRBJ2-5; 10 nucleotides match TRBD1. With the DNA end fitting TRBJ2-7 better, the J assignment may be wrong. This CDR3 is built from 15 residues. Germline V gene data show CDR1 as LGHNA and CDR2 as YSLEER. This CDR3 is CASSTWTGGGYEQYF. Here the CDR3 DNA reads TGCGCCAGCAGCACCTGGACAGGGGGGGGATACGAGCAGTACTTC.

The chain links TRBV19 to TRBJ2-3, with D perhaps matching TRBD2 (6 bases). The CDR3 length is 15 residues. From germline, CDR1 is LNHDA and CDR2 SQIVND (reference sequence). Trimming cost V 3 bases and J 2 bases, with 12 bases left between them. CDR3 amino acids: CASSIGTFHTDTQYF. CDR3 coding DNA: TGTGCCAGTAGTATCGGGACTTTTCACACAGATACGCAGTATTTT.